Listed below are T cell receptor beta chains from one sample, sequenced in a study of T-cell reconstitution after alpha-beta-depleted transplantation in children. TCRdb reprocessed the PCR reads via MiXCR and lists one record per CDR3 protein. The repertoire holds 300,000 or so distinct CDR3 sequences, with roughly 21% as singletons. This sample comprised PBMCs, mostly from graft donor cells, obtained 180 days after TCRalphabeta/CD19-depleted stem cell transplant. The receptors shown here come from a male patient younger than 18 who had a stem cell transplant for acute lymphoblastic leukemia, so the T cells may come from the graft donor. The CDR3 runs from the conserved cysteine through the conserved F or W. Clone size is given for some rows only: seen once, a few or many times, or a class if the clone is expanded.

- | TRBJ2-1 | 17 | TRBV15 | CATSRVRSSWSISEQFF
- | TRBJ2-3 | 16 | TRBV5-1 | CAIGGPRTNSTDTQYF
- | TRBJ2-1 | 17 | TRBV3-1 | CASSQDYGTSGSNEQFF
few | TRBJ1-6 | 15 | TRBV7-2 | CASSLGGSYNSPLHF
- | TRBJ2-2 | 12 | TRBV6-6 | CASIRPTGELFF
- | TRBJ1-3 | 14 | TRBV6-2/TRBV6-3 | CASSYGAAGNTIYF
- | TRBJ2-1 | 13 | TRBV12-3/TRBV12-4 | CASSTKRANEQFF
few | TRBJ2-1 | 17 | TRBV11-3 | CASSWASGSSSYNEQFF
many | TRBJ2-7 | 17 | TRBV4-1 | CASSQGNGQGTTYEQYF
few | TRBJ2-7 | 15 | TRBV28 | CASSFMGPSYYEQYF
few | TRBJ2-2 | 16 | TRBV5-1 | CASTRLAGANTGELFF
few | TRBJ2-2 | 15 | TRBV5-1 | CASSQLTRNTGELFF
- | TRBJ2-1 | 16 | TRBV5-1 | CASSLAPRVSYNEQFF
- | TRBJ1-2 | 15 | TRBV7-6 | CASSLEDRPYYGYTF
few | TRBJ1-6 | 19 | TRBV12-3/TRBV12-4 | CASSRYLGLQTSYNSPLHF
- | TRBJ2-5 | 13 | TRBV20-1 | CSARDGGRETQYF
- | TRBJ2-7 | 15 | TRBV12-3/TRBV12-4 | CASSLERTGSYEQYF
- | TRBJ2-3 | 16 | TRBV25-1 | CASRLAGGPGTDTQYF
few | TRBJ1-2 | 15 | TRBV5-1 | CASSLGPGGANGYTF
- | TRBJ2-7 | 20 | TRBV18 | CASSPRAKLAVLMSSYEQYF
few | TRBJ2-7 | 16 | TRBV4-1 | CASSQKPAGGPYEQYF
few | TRBJ1-2 | 14 | TRBV6-5 | CASSSNRVHYGYTF
- | TRBJ1-2 | 16 | TRBV4-2 | CASSQEAVQGYYGYTF
few | TRBJ1-2 | 17 | TRBV5-5 | CASSPIRQRSTNYGYTF
few | TRBJ2-3 | 15 | TRBV5-1 | CASSQGTSGWDTQYF
few | TRBJ2-7 | 14 | TRBV20-1 | CSALPGLAGFEQYF
few | TRBJ2-5 | 14 | TRBV18 | CASSPPAFQETQYF
- | TRBJ2-7 | 14 | TRBV5-1 | CASSSQGPSYEQYF
- | TRBJ1-1 | 19 | TRBV5-1 | CASSLKRGIQGAWGTEAFF
few | TRBJ2-7 | 13 | TRBV9 | CASSVGVWDEQYF
few | TRBJ2-3 | 18 | TRBV7-3 | CASSPMRTSGRGTDTQYF
many | TRBJ2-1 | 15 | TRBV5-1 | CASIHGGSSYNEQFF
- | TRBJ2-7 | 15 | TRBV7-9 | CASSLTGTGSGEQYF
- | TRBJ1-2 | 15 | TRBV20-1 | CSARDLTGKLHGYTF
- | TRBJ2-1 | 15 | TRBV28 | CASSLSWREWNEQFF
- | TRBJ1-1 | 13 | TRBV20-1 | CSARSIWNTEAFF
few | TRBJ2-2 | 16 | TRBV6-4 | CASSDGGRENTGELFF
- | TRBJ2-1 | 16 | TRBV27 | CASSPRLAGGPYEQFF
- | TRBJ1-5 | 17 | TRBV15 | CATSRDTGFSVNQPQHF
- | TRBJ2-5 | 13 | TRBV5-1 | CASSYQGQETQYF
- | TRBJ1-1 | 11 | TRBV30 | CAWSVGRGAFF
- | TRBJ1-4 | 14 | TRBV2 | CASNQFTRNEKLFF
- | TRBJ2-5 | 13 | TRBV6-1 | CARPNREQETQYF
- | TRBJ2-1 | 14 | TRBV7-2 | CASRRDFSYNEQFF
once | TRBJ1-2 | 15 | TRBV5-1 | CASSYVQGSNYGYTF
few | TRBJ2-7 | 14 | TRBV7-6 | CASSLVSRSYEQYF
- | TRBJ1-1 | 18 | TRBV18 | CASSPKGGGTSSNTEAFF
- | TRBJ2-7 | 13 | TRBV29-1 | CSALPTRSYEQYF
many | TRBJ1-2 | 14 | TRBV29-1 | CSVEDGAGKGGYTF
- | TRBJ2-3 | 11 | TRBV20-1 | CSAGGSYTQYF
many | TRBJ1-2 | 17 | TRBV5-1 | CASSLVFSGVGPYGYTF
- | TRBJ2-5 | 15 | TRBV12-3/TRBV12-4 | CASSLAPWGQETQYF
many | TRBJ2-1 | 15 | TRBV12-3/TRBV12-4 | CASSLTSGRANEQFF
- | TRBJ2-3 | 16 | TRBV20-1 | CSAERGRSGSADTQYF
- | TRBJ2-7 | 14 | TRBV12-3/TRBV12-4 | CASTRAGILREQYF
- | TRBJ1-3 | 16 | TRBV6-5 | CASSYSGWEAGNTIYF
few | TRBJ2-4 | 16 | TRBV5-5 | CASSLFQTLAKNIQYF
- | TRBJ1-5 | 16 | TRBV2 | CASSEAGAYSNQPQHF
few | TRBJ2-2 | 16 | TRBV4-1 | CASSPRDRVGSGELFF